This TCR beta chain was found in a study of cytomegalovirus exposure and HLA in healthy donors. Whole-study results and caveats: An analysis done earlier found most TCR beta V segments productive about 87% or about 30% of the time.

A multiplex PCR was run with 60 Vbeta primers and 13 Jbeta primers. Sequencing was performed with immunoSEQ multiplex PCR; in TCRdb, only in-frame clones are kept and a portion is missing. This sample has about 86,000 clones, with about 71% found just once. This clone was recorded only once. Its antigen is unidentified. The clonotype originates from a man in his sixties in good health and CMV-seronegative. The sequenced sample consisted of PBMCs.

The CDR3, as DNA: TGCGCCAGCAGGCAGGGTTCTTACTTC. Translation: CASRQGSYF. V gene TRBV10-1 combines with J gene TRBJ2-4, with a tentative D call TRBD1 (5 bases). Trimming removed 6 bases at V and 16 bases at J, with 10 bases between. CDR3 length equals 9 residues. Germline V gene data show CDR1 as WNHNN and CDR2 as SYGVQD (reference sequence).